This T cell receptor (beta chain) came from a study of blood T cells in healthy people across ages. Through a sample-barcoded 5' primer and a J-beta primer mix, a second PCR was run for about 6 to 11 cycles. TCRdb re-analysed the 5' RACE reads in MiXCR, keeping a single row per CDR3 protein. The sample comprises some 710,000 distinct CDR3 sequences, about a fifth of which are singletons, and about 22% rests with the top ten. Per the germline V gene, CDR1 is KGHSH and CDR2 is LQKENI. V lost 3 bases to trimming and J lost 4 bases; unmatched junction nucleotides: 7. This CDR3 is built from 15 residues. This TCR derives from a man in his 70s in good health. The specimen sequenced was blood. The chain couples TRBV18 to TRBJ2-7, with 9 bases matching TRBD1. The CDR3 loop is CASSPSGGTGYEQYF. In nucleotides, the CDR3 is TGTGCCAGCTCACCGTCCGGTGGGACAGGGTACGAGCAGTACTTC.